Presented here are 23 T cell receptor beta chains from one specimen sequenced in a study of blood T cell repertoires in COVID-19. Clones were sequenced by immunoSEQ multiplex PCR, and TCRdb holds only the in-frame ones, with some missing. The repertoire holds under 300,000 clones, with 89% as singletons. The sequencing input was peripheral blood. The receptors come from a woman between 40 and 55 years old who had recovered from COVID-19.

The chain couples TRBV24-1 to TRBJ2-5; 10 bases fit TRBD2. CDR3 length: 16 amino acids. J was trimmed by 4 bases and V by 4 bases; bases with no gene match: 8. From germline, CDR1 is KGHDR and CDR2 SFDVKD. This CDR3 is CATSDPQAGGGETQYF. Here the CDR3 DNA reads TGTGCCACCAGTGACCCACAAGCGGGAGGGGGAGAGACCCAGTACTTC.

The gene calls are TRBV4-2 and TRBJ2-1; D perhaps matches TRBD2 (6 bases). Germline loops: CDR1 LGHNA, CDR2 YNFKEQ. Trimming stripped 7 bases from V and 3 bases from J, with 10 bases between. The CDR3 contains 13 residues. CDR3 DNA sequence: TGTGCCAGCACTCGGGGGAGCTACAATGAGCAGTTCTTC. Amino acid sequence: CASTRGSYNEQFF.

There are a few counts of this clone. This sequence joins TRBV6-2 or TRBV6-3 and TRBJ2-1; no clear D. Germline CDR1 is MNHEY and CDR2 is SVGEGT. The ends were cut back, 1 base at V and 6 bases at J, with 7 bases in the middle. This CDR3 region has 13 residues. CDR3 bases: TGTGCCAGCAGTTACTTGACTCCCAATGAGCAGTTCTTC. Its translation is CASSYLTPNEQFF.

The rearrangement uses TRBV5-5 and TRBJ1-3, with D perhaps TRBD1 (5 bases). The CDR3 is 16 amino acids. Germline values: CDR1 SGHKS, CDR2 YYEKEE (reference sequence). Trimming cost V 5 bases and J 11 bases, with 26 bases left between them. This CDR3 reads CASRGQKRQGTAPIYF. DNA of the CDR3: TGTGCCAGCAGAGGGCAAAAACGTCAGGGTACCGCTCCCATATATTTT.

This chain joins TRBV27 and TRBJ2-7; D is undetermined. The CDR3 has 11 residues. V lost 10 bases, J lost 4 bases, and 11 bases lay in between. Germline-derived CDR1 and CDR2 are MNHEY and SMNVEV (reference sequence). The CDR3 nucleotides read TGTGCCACCCCCACACCTTACGAGCAGTACGTC. Its translation is CATPTPYEQYV.

The V gene is TRBV7-9, the J gene TRBJ2-1; TRBD2 aligns across 9 bases. The V gene end was trimmed by 4 bases and the J gene end by 6 bases; junction bases not matched to a gene: 4. CDR3 length equals 14 residues. Per the germline V gene, CDR1 is SEHNR and CDR2 is FQNEAQ (reference sequence). CDR3 protein: CASSYSGRPNEQFF. CDR3 sequence (DNA): TGTGCCAGCAGCTACAGCGGGAGGCCCAATGAGCAGTTCTTC.

J is TRBJ2-7 and V is TRBV24-1, with 9 bases lining up with TRBD1. The CDR3 has 15 amino acids. CDR1 and CDR2 from the germline V gene are KGHDR and SFDVKD. The trim removed 6 bases at V and 4 bases at J, leaving 9 bases unmatched. The DNA for the CDR3 is TGTGCCACCAGTAATTCGGGACAGGGACCTTACGAGCAGTACTTC. Protein sequence: CATSNSGQGPYEQYF.

This chain connects TRBV5-1 to TRBJ1-2; D perhaps matches TRBD1 (5 bases). V shed 3 bases and J shed 4 bases, with 13 bases lying between them. This CDR3 region has 14 residues. Per germline, CDR1 SGHRS and CDR2 YFSETQ. In DNA form, the CDR3 reads TGCGCCAGCAGCTCCGCCCTAGGGGTCTATGGCTACACCTTC. This codes for CASSSALGVYGYTF.

The CDR3 loop reads CASSSLTSGRHNEQFF. Written as DNA, the CDR3 is TGTGCCAGCAGTTCTTTGACTAGCGGGAGGCACAATGAGCAGTTCTTC. This chain links TRBV27 with TRBJ2-1; 13 bases are a match to TRBD2. CDR3 length: 16 amino acids. Germline V gene lookup returns CDR1 MNHEY and CDR2 SMNVEV (reference sequence). V lost 4 bases, J lost 5 bases, and 5 bases stayed unmatched.

The genes are TRBV2 and TRBJ1-2; 7 positions agree with TRBD1. J was trimmed by 2 bases and V by 8 bases; bases with no gene match: 5. CDR3 length: 13 residues. CDR1 and CDR2 (germline): SNHLY, FYNNEI. The CDR3: CASLRDSNYGYTF. CDR3 coding DNA: TGTGCCAGCCTCCGGGACAGCAACTATGGCTACACCTTC.

This sequence joins TRBV9 and TRBJ2-1; D gene uncertain. The germline V and J ends were trimmed by 0 bases and 3 bases, with 13 bases remaining between them. CDR1 is SGDLS, CDR2 YYNGEE, per germline. The CDR3 is 16 amino acids. The CDR3 region has the DNA TGTGCCAGCAGCGTAGAAGCGTCACCTCTCTACAATGAGCAGTTCTTC. Its translation is CASSVEASPLYNEQFF. Looking up the rest from reference TRBV9 and TRBJ2-1 gives the full variable domain: DSGVTQTPKHLITATGQRVTLRCSPRSGDLSVYWYQQSLDQGLQFLIQYYNGEERAKGNILERFSAQQFPDLHSELNLSSLELGDSALYFCASSVEASPLYNEQFFGPGTRLTVL.

The chain joins TRBV6-4 to TRBJ2-3; 7 bases are shared with TRBD2. J was trimmed by 9 bases and V by 4 bases; bases with no gene match: 7. The CDR3 is 13 amino acids. CDR1 is MRHNA and CDR2 is SNTAGT in the germline V gene. The CDR3 nucleotides read TGTGCCAGCAGTGCCCATGGGCGGGAGACGCAGTATTTT. The encoded protein is CASSAHGRETQYF.

The chain has TRBV11-2 and TRBJ2-3; the D gene is possibly TRBD1 (5 bases). This CDR3 has 12 residues. Trimming pared 4 bases from V and 5 bases from J, leaving 7 bases between. The germline V gene encodes CDR1 SGHAT and CDR2 FQNNGV. The CDR3 here is CASSSDRDTQYF. The DNA for the CDR3 is TGTGCCAGCAGCTCCGACAGAGATACGCAGTATTTT.

In the case of this clone: This same CDR3 is encoded by further DNA sequences in the sample. The CDR3 is CASSLDAGQETQYF. Here the CDR3 DNA reads TGTGCCAGCAGCTTAGATGCGGGGCAAGAGACCCAGTACTTC. V gene TRBV7-2 combines with J gene TRBJ2-5; possible D gene TRBD2, 6 bases. The germline V gene has CDR1 SGHTA and CDR2 FQGNSA. V was clipped by 1 base and J by 2 bases, with 8 bases between them. This CDR3 is built from 14 residues.

This chain joins TRBV2 and TRBJ2-5, with TRBD1 identical over 7 bases. Trimming removed 2 bases from V and 0 bases from J; junction bases left unmatched: 3. The germline gives CDR1 SNHLY, CDR2 FYNNEI. This CDR3 is 15 amino acids long. This CDR3 reads CASSEQGVNQETQYF. In DNA form, the CDR3 reads TGTGCCAGCAGTGAACAGGGGGTGAACCAAGAGACCCAGTACTTC.

Of note for this clone: Other DNA sequences within the sample encode an identical CDR3. The rearrangement links TRBV12-3 or TRBV12-4 to TRBJ1-1; a possible D gene is TRBD1 (5 bases). The length of the CDR3 is 13 residues. With 5 bases removed from V and 0 bases from J, the gap between germline ends came to 7 bases. CDR3 sequence (DNA): TGTGCCAGCAGTCTGACAGTGAACACTGAAGCTTTCTTT. This codes for CASSLTVNTEAFF.

The chain employs TRBV10-3 and TRBJ2-2; weak D call: TRBD1 (6 bases). The V end was cut by 2 bases, the J end by 4 bases, with 17 bases between. CDR3 size: 17 residues. Germline V CDR1 and CDR2: ENHRY, SYGVKD. Written as DNA, the CDR3 is TGTGCCATCAGTGAGCGGGCAGGGGCGGTAGGCACCGGGGAGCTGTTTTTT. This encodes CAISERAGAVGTGELFF.

The genes are TRBV9 and TRBJ2-3; TRBD2 matches 10 bases. There are 16 residues in the CDR3. The V gene's germline CDR1 is SGDLS and CDR2 YYNGEE. V lost 1 base and J lost 4; bases outside the gene matches: 6. The DNA for the CDR3 is TGTGCCAGCAGCGTATTAGCGGGGGGTTTAGCAGATACGCAGTATTTT. It is translated as CASSVLAGGLADTQYF.

This sequence joins TRBV11-2 and TRBJ2-1, with 10 bases matching TRBD2. V was clipped by 6 bases and J by 6 bases; unmatched bases: 8. CDR1 is SGHAT and CDR2 is FQNNGV in the germline V gene. This CDR3 is 15 amino acids long. The CDR3 DNA reads TGTGCCAGCAGTAAACTAGCGGGAAGGGGCAATGAGCAGTTCTTC. Translation: CASSKLAGRGNEQFF.

The V gene is TRBV19, the J gene TRBJ1-6; 7 bases agree with TRBD1. This CDR3 has 17 amino acids. Trimming removed 4 bases from V and 7 bases from J; junction bases left unmatched: 13. The germline V gene has CDR1 LNHDA and CDR2 SQIVND (reference sequence). CDR3 nucleotide sequence: TGTGCCAGTAGTACGGCGATTACAGGGGTCGGGAATTCACCCCTCCACTTT. Translating it yields CASSTAITGVGNSPLHF.

The chain carries TRBV30 and TRBJ1-1, with no clear D. Trimming left V 0 bases short and J 3 bases short, with 5 bases between. Germline V gives CDR1 GTSNPN, CDR2 SVGIG (reference sequence). The CDR3 totals 12 residues. The CDR3 protein is CAWSVSDTEAFF. The CDR3 nucleotides are TGTGCCTGGAGTGTGTCGGACACTGAAGCTTTCTTT.

The chain joins TRBV19 to TRBJ1-4, with unresolved D. The CDR3 runs to 15 residues. Germline values: CDR1 LNHDA, CDR2 SQIVND (reference sequence). Trimming took 5 bases from V and 0 from J, leaving 10 bases between them. CDR3 DNA: TGTGCCAGTAGTCCCCGGGGAGCAACTAATGAAAAACTGTTTTTT. Its translation: CASSPRGATNEKLFF.

The J gene is TRBJ2-5, the V gene TRBV2; possibly TRBD2 for D (5 bases). V lost 8 bases to trimming and J lost 0 bases, with 7 bases between them. Germline V gene sequence: CDR1 SNHLY, CDR2 FYNNEI. The CDR3 is made up of 12 amino acids. The chain's CDR3 is CASRRDQETQYF. CDR3 DNA: TGTGCCAGCCGGCGGGACCAAGAGACCCAGTACTTC. Full variable domain (outside the CDR3, taken from reference TRBV2 and TRBJ2-5): EPEVTQTPSHQVTQMGQEVILRCVPISNHLYFYWYRQILGQKVEFLVSFYNNEISEKSEIFDDQFSVERPDGSNFTLKIRSTKLEDSAMYFCASRRDQETQYFGPGTRLLVL.